The 19 T cell receptor beta chains presented below share a single source sample, sequenced in a study of OX40 agonist ivuxolimab in advanced cancers. Generated by immunoSEQ multiplex PCR, the TCRdb table keeps only in-frame clones and is missing some. The sample includes 50,000 to 70,000 clones, 75% to 95% of them seen just once. The specimen comprised CD4+ or CD8+ T cells sorted from blood, sampled in a trial of the OX40 agonist ivuxolimab. The receptors stem from an adult with an advanced solid tumor such as melanoma, head and neck, liver or kidney cancer.

This rearrangement joins TRBV5-4 to TRBJ2-7, with D possibly TRBD1 on 6 matching bases. V was pared by 1 base and J by 2 bases, with 13 bases between. Germline CDR1 reads SGHNT; CDR2 reads YYREEE (reference sequence). The CDR3 runs 15 residues. This CDR3 is CASSLPAAGAYEQYF. DNA for the CDR3: TGTGCCAGCAGCTTGCCGGCGGCAGGGGCCTACGAGCAGTACTTC.

This clone was recorded once. The CDR3 DNA is TGTGCCAGCAGCTTATTACACAATGAGCAGTTCTTC. Translating it yields CASSLLHNEQFF. The rearrangement uses TRBV11-2 and TRBJ2-1; unclear D gene. This CDR3 is built from 12 residues. Trimming cost V 2 bases and J 5 bases, with 4 bases left between them. Germline loops: CDR1 SGHAT, CDR2 FQNNGV.

This chain connects TRBV7-2 to TRBJ2-1, with TRBD2 matching 9 bases. The germline gives CDR1 SGHTA, CDR2 FQGNSA. This CDR3 contains 16 residues. Trimming removed 5 bases from V and 2 bases from J; junction bases left unmatched: 7. The CDR3, as DNA: TGTGCCAGCAGCCCCCGTAGCGGGAGTCCCTACAATGAGCAGTTCTTC. Translation gives CASSPRSGSPYNEQFF. The variable domain in full, completed from reference TRBV7-2 and TRBJ2-1, reads GAGVSQSPSNKVTEKGKDVELRCDPISGHTALYWYRQSLGQGLEFLIYFQGNSAPDKSGLPSDRFSAERTGGSVSTLTIQRTQQEDSAVYLCASSPRSGSPYNEQFFGPGTRLTVL.

The CDR3 sequence is CASSLQGLQTGETQYF. The CDR3 nucleotides are TGCGCCAGCAGCTTGCAGGGATTGCAAACGGGAGAGACCCAGTACTTC. The chain has TRBV5-1 and TRBJ2-5, with a possible D match to TRBD1 (5 bases). Germline CDR1 SGHRS, CDR2 YFSETQ. V lost 1 base and J lost 4, with 17 bases in between. The CDR3 loop spans 16 amino acids.

This chain links TRBV11-2 with TRBJ2-2; 8 nucleotides agree with TRBD2. The V gene end was trimmed by 6 bases and the J gene end by 2 bases; junction bases not matched to a gene: 5. Germline-derived CDR1 and CDR2 are SGHAT and FQNNGV. This CDR3 contains 15 residues. CDR3 in amino acids: CASSFGLANTGELFF. CDR3 in DNA: TGTGCCAGCAGTTTTGGACTAGCTAACACCGGGGAGCTGTTTTTT.

The chain combines TRBV6-5 with TRBJ1-3; D call uncertain. The germline gives CDR1 MNHEY, CDR2 SVGAGI. Trimming stripped 3 bases from V and 4 bases from J, with 7 bases between. The CDR3 is made up of 13 amino acids. The CDR3 coding sequence is TGTGCCAGCAGTTATACGGGAGGAAACACCATATATTTT. This translates into CASSYTGGNTIYF.

CDR3 in DNA: TGTGCCAGCAGTTTAGGACAGAGCGGGCAGTACTTC. It encodes CASSLGQSGQYF. The rearrangement uses TRBV28 and TRBJ2-7, with a weak D call TRBD1 (6 bases). This CDR3 region has 12 residues. CDR1 and CDR2 from the germline V gene are MDHEN and SYDVKM. V gave up 2 bases and J gave up 9 bases, with 11 bases separating them. Full variable domain (missing parts from reference TRBV28 and TRBJ2-7): DVKVTQSSRYLVKRTGEKVFLECVQDMDHENMFWYRQDPGLGLRLIYFSYDVKMKEKGDIPEGYSVSREKKERFSLILESASTNQTSMYLCASSLGQSGQYFGPGTRLTVT.

The chain recombines TRBV10-3 with TRBJ2-1; 11 bases map to TRBD2. Germline V lookup: CDR1 ENHRY, CDR2 SYGVKD. V lost 5 bases, J lost 1 base, and 10 bases stayed unmatched. The CDR3 contains 18 residues. CDR3 DNA: TGTGCCATCAGTAAGATTGGGACTAGCGGAGCATCCTACAATGAGCAGTTCTTC. Amino acid sequence: CAISKIGTSGASYNEQFF.

The chain joins TRBV5-1 to TRBJ2-7, with 10 nucleotides matching TRBD2. V lost 6 bases to trimming and J lost 0 bases; unmatched junction nucleotides: 6. The CDR3 length is 15 residues. Per germline, CDR1 SGHRS and CDR2 YFSETQ. The CDR3 reads CASNPGTSDSYEQYF. The CDR3 DNA is TGCGCCAGCAATCCTGGGACTAGCGACTCCTACGAGCAGTACTTC.

V is TRBV11-2 and J is TRBJ2-2; 12 positions match TRBD2. Losses at the gene ends were 3 bases for V and 4 bases for J; bases not matched to a gene: 6. This CDR3 contains 17 residues. Germline CDR1 SGHAT, CDR2 FQNNGV. The CDR3 loop is CASSFGASGRVTGELFF. The CDR3 coding sequence is TGTGCCAGCAGCTTCGGGGCTAGCGGGAGGGTCACCGGGGAGCTGTTTTTT.

This sequence joins TRBV5-8 and TRBJ1-5, with D possibly matching TRBD1 (5 bases). CDR3 size: 16 residues. From germline, CDR1 is SGHTS and CDR2 YDEGEE. Trimming removed 3 bases at V and 1 base at J, with 14 bases between. For the CDR3, the DNA is TGTGCCAGCAGCTCAGGGACGGACTCGAGCAATCAGCCCCAGCATTTT. Its translation: CASSSGTDSSNQPQHF.

The chain combines TRBV29-1 with TRBJ2-3; possibly TRBD1 for D (6 bases). There are 12 residues in the CDR3. Trimming removed 7 bases at V and 4 bases at J, with 12 bases between. Per germline, CDR1 SQVTM and CDR2 ANQGSEA. The CDR3 nucleotides are TGCAGCGGGGGGCAGGAATCAGATACGCAGTATTTT. It codes for CSGGQESDTQYF.

The chain combines TRBV19 with TRBJ1-5, with D possibly TRBD1 on 6 matching bases. The V gene lost 3 bases and the J gene lost 2 bases, with 8 bases spanning the gap. Germline CDR1 and CDR2: LNHDA and SQIVND (reference sequence). This CDR3 is 14 amino acids long. CDR3 bases: TGTGCCAGTAGTATGCCAGGGGGCAATCAGCCCCAGCATTTT. Its protein product is CASSMPGGNQPQHF.

This clone occurred once. The CDR3, as DNA: TGCGCCAGCAGTGAGTCCGGCGCGGTCTCCTACAATGAGCAGTTCTTC. Its protein is CASSESGAVSYNEQFF. This chain connects TRBV10-1 to TRBJ2-1, with D unclear. Germline assignment: CDR1 WNHNN and CDR2 SYGVQD (reference sequence). The germline V and J ends were trimmed by 0 bases and 0 bases, with 9 bases remaining between them. CDR3 length: 16 amino acids.

The chain joins TRBV7-2 to TRBJ1-1, with a weak D call TRBD1 (5 bases). Germline CDR1 and CDR2: SGHTA and FQGNSA. The V end was cut by 1 base, the J end by 4 bases, with 13 bases between. This CDR3 region has 15 residues. Here the CDR3 reads CASSLVSGTGTEAFF. The CDR3 DNA reads as TGTGCCAGCAGCTTAGTATCCGGGACTGGCACTGAAGCTTTCTTT.

The rearrangement uses TRBV2 and TRBJ2-1, with TRBD1 identical over 8 bases. Germline CDR1 and CDR2: SNHLY and FYNNEI. Losses at the gene ends were 8 bases for V and 0 bases for J; bases not matched to a gene: 6. This CDR3 region has 15 residues. The CDR3 DNA follows: TGTGCCAGCCGAGAACAGGGGGGCTCCTACAATGAGCAGTTCTTC. Protein product: CASREQGGSYNEQFF.

This chain links TRBV7-2 with TRBJ2-3; D perhaps matches TRBD2 (6 bases). The CDR3 loop spans 16 amino acids. Per the germline V gene, CDR1 is SGHTA and CDR2 is FQGNSA. V lost 1 base to trimming and J lost 5 bases, with 16 bases between them. The CDR3: CASSLVGGPRGDTQYF. CDR3 DNA sequence: TGTGCCAGCAGCTTAGTAGGAGGGCCGCGCGGAGATACGCAGTATTTT.

The rearrangement uses TRBV12-1 and TRBJ2-5. TRBV12-1 is annotated as a pseudogene. This CDR3 has 11 residues. CDR3 bases: TGTGCCAGCAGGGATCAAGAGACCCAGTACTTC. Translating it yields CASRDQETQYF.

The chain joins TRBV7-8 to TRBJ1-2, with TRBD1 as a possible D gene (5 bases). There are 13 residues in the CDR3. Germline-derived CDR1 and CDR2 are SGHVS and FQNEAQ. V lost 5 bases and J lost 7, with 14 bases in between. Here the CDR3 DNA reads TGTGCCAGCAGCCGGACAATGGTCTCTGGCTACACCTTC. It yields the protein CASSRTMVSGYTF.